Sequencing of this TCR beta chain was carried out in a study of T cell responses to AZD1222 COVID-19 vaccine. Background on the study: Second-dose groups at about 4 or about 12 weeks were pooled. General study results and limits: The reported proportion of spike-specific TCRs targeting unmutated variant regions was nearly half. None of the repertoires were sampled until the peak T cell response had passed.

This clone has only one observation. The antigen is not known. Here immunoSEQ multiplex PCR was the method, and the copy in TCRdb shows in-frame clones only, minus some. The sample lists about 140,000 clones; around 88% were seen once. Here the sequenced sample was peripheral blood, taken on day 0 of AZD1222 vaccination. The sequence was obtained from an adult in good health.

DNA of the CDR3: TGTGCCAGTAATGTCGGACAGGCGCAATATGGCTACACCTTC. It yields the protein CASNVGQAQYGYTF. The chain recombines TRBV19 with TRBJ1-2; 7 nucleotides align to TRBD1. The CDR3 is made up of 14 amino acids. CDR1 LNHDA and CDR2 SQIVND come from the germline V gene (reference sequence). J lost 5 bases, V lost 7 bases, and 10 bases had no gene match.